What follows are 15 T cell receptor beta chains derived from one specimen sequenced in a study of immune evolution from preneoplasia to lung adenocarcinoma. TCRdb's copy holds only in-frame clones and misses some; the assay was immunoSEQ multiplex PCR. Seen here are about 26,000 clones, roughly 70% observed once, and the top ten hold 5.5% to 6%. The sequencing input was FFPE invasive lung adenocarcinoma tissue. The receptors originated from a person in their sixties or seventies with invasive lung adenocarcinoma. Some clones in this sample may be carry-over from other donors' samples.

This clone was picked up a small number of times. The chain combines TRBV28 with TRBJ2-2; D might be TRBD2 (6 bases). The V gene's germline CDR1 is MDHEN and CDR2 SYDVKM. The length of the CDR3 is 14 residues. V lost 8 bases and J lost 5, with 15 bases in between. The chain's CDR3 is CASLLEGWTGELFF. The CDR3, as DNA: TGTGCCAGCCTTCTGGAGGGGTGGACCGGGGAGCTGTTTTTT.

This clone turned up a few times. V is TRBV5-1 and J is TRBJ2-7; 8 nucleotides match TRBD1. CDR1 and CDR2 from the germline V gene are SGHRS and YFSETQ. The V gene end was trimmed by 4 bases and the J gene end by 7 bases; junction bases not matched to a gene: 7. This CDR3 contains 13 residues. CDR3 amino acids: CASSHGQGGEQYF. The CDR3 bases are TGCGCCAGCAGCCACGGACAGGGCGGAGAGCAGTACTTC.

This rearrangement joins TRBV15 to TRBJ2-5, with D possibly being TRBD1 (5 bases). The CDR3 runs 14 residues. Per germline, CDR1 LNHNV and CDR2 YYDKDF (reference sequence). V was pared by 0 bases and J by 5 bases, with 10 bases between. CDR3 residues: CATSREGEAETQYF. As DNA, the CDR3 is TGTGCCACCAGCAGAGAAGGGGAAGCGGAGACCCAGTACTTC.

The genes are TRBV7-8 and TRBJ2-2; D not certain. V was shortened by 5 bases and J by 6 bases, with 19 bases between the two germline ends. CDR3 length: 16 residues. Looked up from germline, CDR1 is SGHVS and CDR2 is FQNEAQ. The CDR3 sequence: CASSPLPFGVSGELFF. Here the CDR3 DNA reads TGTGCCAGCAGCCCCCTCCCGTTCGGAGTTTCCGGGGAGCTGTTTTTT.

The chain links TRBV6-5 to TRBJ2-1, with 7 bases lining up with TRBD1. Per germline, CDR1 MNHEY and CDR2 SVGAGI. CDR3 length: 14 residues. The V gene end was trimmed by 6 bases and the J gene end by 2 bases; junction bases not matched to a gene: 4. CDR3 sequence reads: CASSDRAAYNEQFF. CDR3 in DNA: TGTGCCAGCAGCGACAGGGCAGCCTACAATGAGCAGTTCTTC.

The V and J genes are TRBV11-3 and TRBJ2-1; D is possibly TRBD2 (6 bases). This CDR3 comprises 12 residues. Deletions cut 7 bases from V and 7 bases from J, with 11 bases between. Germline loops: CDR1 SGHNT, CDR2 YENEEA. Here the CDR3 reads CASKASENEQFF. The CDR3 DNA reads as TGTGCCAGCAAGGCTAGCGAAAATGAGCAGTTCTTC.

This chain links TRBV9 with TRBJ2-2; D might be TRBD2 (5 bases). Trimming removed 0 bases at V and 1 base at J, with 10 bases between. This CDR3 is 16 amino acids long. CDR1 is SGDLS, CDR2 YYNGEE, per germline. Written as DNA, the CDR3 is TGTGCCAGCAGCGTAGGGGGAGTCGAGAACACCGGGGAGCTGTTTTTT. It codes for CASSVGGVENTGELFF.

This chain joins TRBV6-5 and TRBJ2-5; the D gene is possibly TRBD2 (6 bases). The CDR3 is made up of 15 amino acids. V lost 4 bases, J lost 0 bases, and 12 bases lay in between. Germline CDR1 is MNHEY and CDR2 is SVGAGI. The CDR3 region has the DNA TGTGCCAGCAGTTCCCTAGCGCCGTACCAAGAGACCCAGTACTTC. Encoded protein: CASSSLAPYQETQYF.

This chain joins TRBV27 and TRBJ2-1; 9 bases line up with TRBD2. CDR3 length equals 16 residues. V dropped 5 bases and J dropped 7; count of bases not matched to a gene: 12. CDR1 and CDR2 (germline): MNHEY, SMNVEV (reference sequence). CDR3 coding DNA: TGTGCCAGCAGTCCCCGGGGTAGCGGGAGAGGTAATGAGCAGTTCTTC. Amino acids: CASSPRGSGRGNEQFF.

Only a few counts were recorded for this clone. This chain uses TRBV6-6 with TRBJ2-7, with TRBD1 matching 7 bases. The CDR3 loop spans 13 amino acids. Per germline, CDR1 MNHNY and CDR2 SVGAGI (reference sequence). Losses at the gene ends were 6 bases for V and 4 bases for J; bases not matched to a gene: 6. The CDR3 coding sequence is TGTGCCAGCAGACACCGGGACAGTTACGAGCAGTACTTC. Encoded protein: CASRHRDSYEQYF.

CDR3 in amino acids: CASSLDGRIGELFF. CDR3 coding DNA: TGTGCCAGCAGCTTAGACGGGAGAATCGGGGAGCTGTTTTTT. The rearrangement joins TRBV13 to TRBJ2-2; D perhaps matches TRBD2 (6 bases). The CDR3 has 14 amino acids. The V end lost 1 base, the J end lost 7 bases, and 10 bases lay between the germline ends. Per germline, CDR1 PRHDT and CDR2 FYEKMQ (reference sequence).

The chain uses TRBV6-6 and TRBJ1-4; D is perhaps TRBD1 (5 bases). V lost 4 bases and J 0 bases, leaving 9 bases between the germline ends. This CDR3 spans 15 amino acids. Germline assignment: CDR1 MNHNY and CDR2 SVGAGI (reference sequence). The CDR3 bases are TGTGCCAGCAGTTTGACAGCCTCAACTAATGAAAAACTGTTTTTT. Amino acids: CASSLTASTNEKLFF.

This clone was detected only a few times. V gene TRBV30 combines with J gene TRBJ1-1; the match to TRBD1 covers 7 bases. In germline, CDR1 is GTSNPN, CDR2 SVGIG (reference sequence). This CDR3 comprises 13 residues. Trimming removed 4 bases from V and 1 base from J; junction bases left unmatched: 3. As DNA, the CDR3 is TGTGCCTGGAAGGGACAGCCGAACACTGAAGCTTTCTTT. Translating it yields CAWKGQPNTEAFF. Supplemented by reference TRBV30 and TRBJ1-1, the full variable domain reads SQTIHQWPATLVQPVGSPLSLECTVEGTSNPNLYWYRQAAGRGLQLLFYSVGIGQISSEVPQNLSASRPQDRQFILSSKKLLLSDSGFYLCAWKGQPNTEAFFGQGTRLTVV.

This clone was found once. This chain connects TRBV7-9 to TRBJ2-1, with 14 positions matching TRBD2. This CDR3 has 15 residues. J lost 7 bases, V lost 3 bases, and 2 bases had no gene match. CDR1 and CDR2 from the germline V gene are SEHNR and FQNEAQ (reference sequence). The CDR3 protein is CASSLGTSGSNEQFF. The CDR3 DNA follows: TGTGCCAGCAGCTTGGGGACTAGCGGGAGTAATGAGCAGTTCTTC.

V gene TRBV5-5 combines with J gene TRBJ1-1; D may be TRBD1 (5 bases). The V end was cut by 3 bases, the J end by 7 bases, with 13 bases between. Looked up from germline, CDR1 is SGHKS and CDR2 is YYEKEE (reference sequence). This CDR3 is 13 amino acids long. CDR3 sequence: CASSSRQGGEAFF. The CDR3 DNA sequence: TGTGCCAGCAGCTCACGGCAGGGTGGTGAAGCTTTCTTT.